These 13 T cell receptor beta chains were sequenced from one sample in a study of T cell repertoires in ileal Crohn's disease. The table came from immunoSEQ multiplex PCR; TCRdb's copy has only in-frame clones and leaves some out. The sample contains 30,000 to 35,000 clones, about 80% of which appear only once. Sequenced material: ileal tissue. These receptors were obtained from an adult with Crohn's disease.

This sequence joins TRBV30 and TRBJ1-1, with D possibly TRBD1 on 5 matching bases. Trimming took off 7 bases at V and 6 bases at J, with 15 bases between the two ends. The germline V gene has CDR1 GTSNPN and CDR2 SVGIG (reference sequence). The CDR3 runs to 12 residues. This CDR3 is CASPGGAAEAFF. CDR3 nucleotides: TGTGCCTCCCCGGGAGGGGCTGCTGAAGCTTTCTTT.

This clone came up a few times. The rearrangement links TRBV27 to TRBJ1-5; D possibly corresponds to TRBD1 (5 bases). The CDR3 consists of 15 residues. Trimming pared 7 bases from V and 5 bases from J, leaving 18 bases between. Per the germline V gene, CDR1 is MNHEY and CDR2 is SMNVEV (reference sequence). The CDR3 nucleotides are TGTGCCAGCAAACCCAGGGTAAATGGCGATCAGCCCCAGCATTTT. It translates to CASKPRVNGDQPQHF.

This clone was picked up a small number of times. The rearrangement links TRBV7-2 to TRBJ2-2, with unresolved D. The CDR3 is 14 residues long. Germline CDR1 SGHTA, CDR2 FQGNSA. Deletions cut 9 bases from V and 2 bases from J, with 13 bases between. The CDR3 is CASASNPNTGELFF. CDR3 nucleotide sequence: TGTGCCAGTGCGTCCAACCCTAACACCGGGGAGCTGTTTTTT. The variable domain in full, with the rest retrieved from reference TRBV7-2 and TRBJ2-2, is GAGVSQSPSNKVTEKGKDVELRCDPISGHTALYWYRQSLGQGLEFLIYFQGNSAPDKSGLPSDRFSAERTGGSVSTLTIQRTQQEDSAVYLCASASNPNTGELFFGEGSRLTVL.

This chain links TRBV7-2 with TRBJ2-5; 8 bases are a match to TRBD2. Trimming cost V 6 bases and J 1 base; bases outside gene matches: 7. The CDR3 runs to 15 residues. Germline V gene data show CDR1 as SGHTA and CDR2 as FQGNSA. The CDR3 sequence is CASSGERESQETQYF. The CDR3 coding sequence is TGTGCCAGCAGTGGGGAGCGGGAGAGCCAAGAGACCCAGTACTTC.

The CDR3 loop reads CASSQGPRESSYNEQFF. The CDR3 DNA is TGTGCCAGCAGCCAAGGTCCGCGGGAGAGCTCCTACAATGAGCAGTTCTTC. This sequence joins TRBV4-2 and TRBJ2-1, with TRBD2 matching 7 bases. The CDR3 totals 17 residues. The germline gives CDR1 LGHNA, CDR2 YNFKEQ. V lost 1 base to trimming and J lost 0 bases; unmatched junction nucleotides: 6.

The chain uses TRBV7-9 and TRBJ1-4, with 12 bases lining up with TRBD1. The CDR3 covers 19 residues. Per the germline V gene, CDR1 is SEHNR and CDR2 is FQNEAQ (reference sequence). V was pared by 5 bases and J by 0 bases, with 10 bases of the junction left unmatched. The CDR3 nucleotides read TGTGCCAGCAGCATCCGGGACAGGGGGCGGGCCGCAACTAATGAAAAACTGTTTTTT. Protein sequence: CASSIRDRGRAATNEKLFF.

The V gene is TRBV5-8, the J gene TRBJ1-5, with 12 bases lining up with TRBD1. After removal of 4 bases from V and 6 bases from J, the junction contained 11 bases not matched to a gene. The CDR3 is 17 residues long. The germline V gene has CDR1 SGHTS and CDR2 YDEGEE. The CDR3 sequence is CASSGFGTGGSGQPQHF. The CDR3 DNA follows: TGTGCCAGCAGCGGCTTCGGGACAGGGGGCTCGGGTCAGCCCCAGCATTTT.

The chain recombines TRBV5-6 with TRBJ2-7; D is possibly TRBD2 (6 bases). This CDR3 is built from 14 residues. CDR1 is SGHDT and CDR2 is YYEEEE in the germline V gene. Trimming removed 4 bases from V and 9 bases from J, with 20 bases in between. The CDR3 region is CASSDGPRGGSQYF. For the CDR3, the DNA is TGTGCCAGCAGCGACGGGCCGCGGGGCGGTTCGCAGTACTTC. Full variable domain (outside the CDR3, taken from reference TRBV5-6 and TRBJ2-7): DAGVTQSPTHLIKTRGQQVTLRCSPKSGHDTVSWYQQALGQGPQFIFQYYEEEERQRGNFPDRFSGHQFPNYSSELNVNALLLGDSALYLCASSDGPRGGSQYFGPGTRLTVT.

This clone turned up a few times. The chain has TRBV4-2 and TRBJ2-3; TRBD2 matches 10 bases. The germline gives CDR1 LGHNA, CDR2 YNFKEQ. The CDR3 has 17 amino acids. J lost 5 bases, V lost 0 bases, and 8 bases had no gene match. The CDR3 is CASSQDPAGGLGDTQYF. CDR3 sequence (DNA): TGTGCCAGCAGCCAAGATCCAGCGGGGGGGCTGGGAGATACGCAGTATTTT.

The chain links TRBV27 to TRBJ2-7; 7 nucleotides line up with TRBD2. V dropped 6 bases and J dropped 3; count of bases not matched to a gene: 8. Germline CDR1 and CDR2: MNHEY and SMNVEV (reference sequence). The CDR3 extends over 14 amino acids. CDR3 nucleotide sequence: TGTGCCAGCAGGTCTAGCGGACCTCACTACGAGCAGTACTTC. Translation gives CASRSSGPHYEQYF.

The chain recombines TRBV9 with TRBJ2-1, with D perhaps matching TRBD2 (6 bases). The CDR3 consists of 13 residues. Germline loops: CDR1 SGDLS, CDR2 YYNGEE. The CDR3 loop reads CAYIRERGNEQFF. Written as DNA, the CDR3 is TGTGCTTATATCCGGGAGAGAGGGAATGAGCAGTTCTTC.

The V gene is TRBV7-9, the J gene TRBJ1-2; TRBD1 agrees at 8 bases. This CDR3 region has 14 residues. Germline V lookup: CDR1 SEHNR, CDR2 FQNEAQ (reference sequence). The V segment lost 2 bases and the J segment 7 bases; nucleotides outside the gene matches: 6. This chain's CDR3 is CASSLRTGLAGYTF. In DNA form, the CDR3 reads TGTGCCAGCAGCTTAAGGACAGGGTTGGCTGGCTACACCTTC.

This clone was recorded a few times. The chain uses TRBV4-2 and TRBJ1-1; D remains ambiguous. The germline gives CDR1 LGHNA, CDR2 YNFKEQ. With 5 bases removed from V and 0 bases from J, the gap between germline ends came to 13 bases. The CDR3 is 15 residues long. The CDR3 protein is CASSKTTGLNTEAFF. The CDR3 DNA sequence: TGTGCCAGCAGCAAAACCACGGGTTTGAACACTGAAGCTTTCTTT.